A selection of T cell receptor beta chains follows, all from one sample in a study of blood T cell repertoires in COVID-19. TCRdb's table, derived via immunoSEQ multiplex PCR, lists solely in-frame clones and lacks some. The sample lists hundreds of thousands of clones; 84% were seen once. Sequenced sample: peripheral blood. Receptor source: a woman older than 75 with active or convalescent COVID-19. Both conserved end residues are part of each CDR3. D genes are given only for firm matches. Only some rows state a clone size, as once, few, many or a class for expanded clones.

J: TRBJ2-2
size: NA
D: NA
V: TRBV4-3
DNA: TGCGCCAGCAGCCAAGAAGTAACGGCTAGCCACAACACCGGGGAGCTGTTTTTT
CDR3: CASSQEVTASHNTGELFF

J: TRBJ1-3
size: NA
D: TRBD1
V: TRBV12-3/TRBV12-4
DNA: TGTGCCAGCAGGCGGGACAGCGGAAACACCATATATTTT
CDR3: CASRRDSGNTIYF

J: TRBJ2-3
size: NA
D: NA
V: TRBV7-2
DNA: TGTGCCAGCAGCTTAACGGGATACACAGATACGCAGTATTTT
CDR3: CASSLTGYTDTQYF

J: TRBJ2-3
size: NA
D: TRBD1
V: TRBV5-6
DNA: TGTGCCAGCAGCTTGCGACTACAGGGGGGATCAGATACGCAGTATTTT
CDR3: CASSLRLQGGSDTQYF

J: TRBJ1-6
size: NA
D: TRBD1
V: TRBV14
DNA: TGTGCCAGCAGCCGGAGGGACAGGGGGCGACCCAGCTCCTATAATTCACCCCTCCACTTT
CDR3: CASSRRDRGRPSSYNSPLHF

J: TRBJ1-3
size: NA
D: TRBD1
V: TRBV5-1
DNA: TGCGCCAGCAGCTTGGGCCTTGGACAGGTCTATGGAAACACCATATATTTT
CDR3: CASSLGLGQVYGNTIYF

J: TRBJ1-5
size: NA
D: TRBD1
V: TRBV19
DNA: TGTGCCAGTACCGCACAGGGGACCAATCAGCCCCAGCATTTT
CDR3: CASTAQGTNQPQHF

J: TRBJ1-1
size: once
D: NA
V: TRBV21-1
DNA: TGTGCCAGCAGCAAACGGGTCACTGAAGCTTTCTTT
CDR3: CASSKRVTEAFF

J: TRBJ2-7
size: NA
D: NA
V: TRBV18
DNA: TGTGCCAGCTCACCAACGGGGGATCGCTACGAGCAGTACTTC
CDR3: CASSPTGDRYEQYF

J: TRBJ2-3
size: NA
D: NA
V: TRBV7-9
DNA: TGTGCCAGCCAGGGGTCTAGCACAGATACGCAGTATTTT
CDR3: CASQGSSTDTQYF

J: TRBJ1-1
size: NA
D: TRBD1
V: TRBV7-6
DNA: TGTGCCAGCAGCCTTGTGACAGGGACCTATGAAGCTTTCTTT
CDR3: CASSLVTGTYEAFF

J: TRBJ2-1
size: NA
D: TRBD1
V: TRBV7-2
DNA: TGTGCCAGCAGCATCCTTTGGACAGGGGGTACCTACAATGAGCAGTTCTTC
CDR3: CASSILWTGGTYNEQFF

J: TRBJ2-2
size: NA
D: NA
V: TRBV5-6
DNA: TGTGCCAGCAGCTTGGGGTTAGCGGAAGGGGAGCTGTTTTTT
CDR3: CASSLGLAEGELFF

J: TRBJ1-2
size: NA
D: TRBD1
V: TRBV6-5
DNA: TGTGCCAGCAGTCCTTTACAGGGGCCCACTGGGGGCTACACCTTC
CDR3: CASSPLQGPTGGYTF

J: TRBJ1-1
size: NA
D: TRBD1
V: TRBV29-1
DNA: TGCAGCGTTCACAGGGGCGCTGAAGCTTTCTTT
CDR3: CSVHRGAEAFF

J: TRBJ2-3
size: NA
D: TRBD2
V: TRBV5-4
DNA: TGTGCCAGCAGCTCGACTAGCGGGGGGACCACAGATACGCAGTATTTT
CDR3: CASSSTSGGTTDTQYF

J: TRBJ1-6
size: once
D: NA
V: TRBV19
DNA: TGTGCCAGTAGTATGGGGAGGAATTCACCCCTCCACTTT
CDR3: CASSMGRNSPLHF

J: TRBJ2-3
size: NA
D: NA
V: TRBV30
DNA: TGTGCCTGGAGTCCTACGACAGATACGCAGTATTTT
CDR3: CAWSPTTDTQYF

J: TRBJ1-5
size: few
D: TRBD1
V: TRBV19
DNA: TGTGCCAGTAGTATCAGACAGGGTAATCAGCCCCAGCATTTT
CDR3: CASSIRQGNQPQHF

J: TRBJ1-1
size: NA
D: NA
V: TRBV29-1
DNA: TGCAGCGTTCGACAGGCTGAAGCTTTCTTT
CDR3: CSVRQAEAFF

J: TRBJ1-2
size: NA
D: NA
V: TRBV6-2/TRBV6-3
DNA: TGTGCCAGCAGTCAGACAGTCTATGGCTACACCTTC
CDR3: CASSQTVYGYTF

J: TRBJ1-2
size: NA
D: NA
V: TRBV27
DNA: TGTGCCAGCAGTTTTACCCGAACAGGGTATGGCTATGGCTACACCTTC
CDR3: CASSFTRTGYGYGYTF

J: TRBJ2-7
size: NA
D: TRBD1
V: TRBV29-1
DNA: TGCAGCGTCGGGACAGGGAGGAGCTCCTACGAGCAGTACTTC
CDR3: CSVGTGRSSYEQYF

J: TRBJ1-2
size: NA
D: TRBD1
V: TRBV7-2
DNA: TGTGCCAGCAGCTTACGGCTCGGACAGGGCCATGGCTACACCTTC
CDR3: CASSLRLGQGHGYTF

J: TRBJ2-3
size: NA
D: NA
V: TRBV5-1
DNA: TGCGCCAGCAGCTTGGGATCCTCTACTAGCACAGATACGCAGTATTTT
CDR3: CASSLGSSTSTDTQYF

J: TRBJ2-1
size: NA
D: NA
V: TRBV19
DNA: TGTGCCAGTAGTAATTTCGGCAATGAGCAGTTCTTC
CDR3: CASSNFGNEQFF

J: TRBJ2-2
size: NA
D: TRBD1
V: TRBV15
DNA: TGTGCCACCAGCAGAGTCCTATGGGACAGGAACACCGGGGAGCTGTTTTTT
CDR3: CATSRVLWDRNTGELFF

J: TRBJ2-3
size: NA
D: NA
V: TRBV19
DNA: TGTGCCAGTACTCAGGCTAGCGCGAGGACAGATACGCAGTATTTT
CDR3: CASTQASARTDTQYF

J: TRBJ1-1
size: NA
D: NA
V: TRBV28
DNA: TGTGCCAGCAGTTTTAGGGCCAGGGGAGACACTGAAGCTTTCTTT
CDR3: CASSFRARGDTEAFF

J: TRBJ2-1
size: NA
D: TRBD2
V: TRBV14
DNA: TGTGCCAGCAGCCCTACGGGGGGACTAGCGGGAGATGAGCAGTTCTTC
CDR3: CASSPTGGLAGDEQFF

J: TRBJ1-4
size: NA
D: TRBD1
V: TRBV7-9
DNA: TGTGCCAGCAGCTCACAGGGGGCAAGGGAAAAACTGTTTTTT
CDR3: CASSSQGAREKLFF

J: TRBJ1-1
size: NA
D: TRBD1
V: TRBV6-2/TRBV6-3
DNA: TGTGCCAGCAGCCCCTGGACAGGAGAGAACACTGAAGCTTTCTTT
CDR3: CASSPWTGENTEAFF

J: TRBJ2-1
size: NA
D: TRBD2
V: TRBV3-1/TRBV3-2
DNA: TGTGCCAGCAGCCAGATGGGACTAGCGACTTACAATGAGCAGTTCTTC
CDR3: CASSQMGLATYNEQFF

J: TRBJ2-3
size: NA
D: NA
V: TRBV9
DNA: TGTGCCAGCAGCCCTTTGGCCACAGATACGCAGTATTTT
CDR3: CASSPLATDTQYF

J: TRBJ2-3
size: NA
D: TRBD2
V: TRBV4-1
DNA: TGCGCCAGCAGCCAACCGGGACTAGCGGGACCTCGTCGGGCAGATACGCAGTATTTT
CDR3: CASSQPGLAGPRRADTQYF

J: TRBJ2-7
size: NA
D: TRBD1
V: TRBV9
DNA: TGTGCCAGCAGCGTGACAGGGGCGAACTACGAGCAGTACTTC
CDR3: CASSVTGANYEQYF

J: TRBJ1-4
size: NA
D: NA
V: TRBV19
DNA: TGTGCCAGTAGTATTATGAGGGGAGGAAGTGAAAAACTGTTTTTT
CDR3: CASSIMRGGSEKLFF

J: TRBJ2-7
size: NA
D: TRBD2
V: TRBV4-2
DNA: TGTGCCAGCAGCCAAAAGACTAGCGGGGGGCACGAGCAGTACTTC
CDR3: CASSQKTSGGHEQYF

J: TRBJ2-4
size: NA
D: NA
V: TRBV19
DNA: TGTGCCAGCCGAGACAGGACTCTAGCCAAAAACATTCAGTACTTC
CDR3: CASRDRTLAKNIQYF

J: TRBJ1-2
size: NA
D: NA
V: TRBV29-1
DNA: TGCAGCGTTGGAAGTGCGGCAGGGATTTCGGCTAACTATGGCTACACCTTC
CDR3: CSVGSAAGISANYGYTF

J: TRBJ1-2
size: NA
D: TRBD1
V: TRBV7-9
DNA: TGTGCCAGCAGCGTGGGACAGCAGACTTATGGCTACACCTTC
CDR3: CASSVGQQTYGYTF

J: TRBJ2-5
size: NA
D: TRBD2
V: TRBV9
DNA: TGTGCCAGCAGCCCAGGACTAGCGGGAATAGAGACCCAGTACTTC
CDR3: CASSPGLAGIETQYF

J: TRBJ2-3
size: NA
D: NA
V: TRBV5-3
DNA: TGTGCCAGAAGCGAAATTCCCCGACACAGCCTAAAATGGGCAGATACGCAGTATTTT
CDR3: CARSEIPRHSLKWADTQYF

J: TRBJ1-2
size: NA
D: NA
V: TRBV6-5
DNA: TGTGCCAGCAGTTACTCGGCAGGTAGAGCTAACTATGGCTACACCTTC
CDR3: CASSYSAGRANYGYTF

J: TRBJ1-1
size: NA
D: NA
V: TRBV29-1
DNA: TGCAGCGTCGCAGGGTGGAACACTGAAGCTTTCTTT
CDR3: CSVAGWNTEAFF

J: TRBJ2-5
size: once
D: TRBD2
V: TRBV9
DNA: TGTGCCAGCAGCCCGACCTCTTTGACTAGCGGAGAGACCCAGTACTTC
CDR3: CASSPTSLTSGETQYF

J: TRBJ1-2
size: NA
D: NA
V: TRBV5-1
DNA: TGCGCCAGCAGCTTGGGTTTTAGTCGGTATGGCTACACCTTC
CDR3: CASSLGFSRYGYTF

J: TRBJ1-5
size: NA
D: TRBD1
V: TRBV19
DNA: TGTGCCAGTATGACAGGGGGAAGCAATCAGCCCCAGCATTTT
CDR3: CASMTGGSNQPQHF

J: TRBJ2-3
size: NA
D: NA
V: TRBV3-1/TRBV3-2
DNA: TGTGCCAGCAGCCAAGACCCCGCCGGTACGCAGTATTTT
CDR3: CASSQDPAGTQYF

J: TRBJ2-7
size: NA
D: NA
V: TRBV6-4
DNA: TGTGCCAGCAGTGCTCTCTACGAGCAGTACTTC
CDR3: CASSALYEQYF

J: TRBJ2-7
size: NA
D: NA
V: TRBV5-4
DNA: TGTGCCAGCAGCACCCAGACAGACTCCTACGAGCAGTACTTC
CDR3: CASSTQTDSYEQYF

J: TRBJ2-5
size: once
D: TRBD2
V: TRBV28
DNA: TGTGCCAGCAGTGCCGTAGCGGGTCGGTCGCGAGAGACCCAGTACTTC
CDR3: CASSAVAGRSRETQYF

J: TRBJ2-3
size: once
D: TRBD1
V: TRBV7-8
DNA: TGTGCCAGCAGCTTCGGGACAGACGCTTTTACGCAGTATTTT
CDR3: CASSFGTDAFTQYF